This T cell receptor beta chain is drawn from a study of technical replicates of blood from a handful of donors. The data were produced by immunoSEQ multiplex PCR, yet TCRdb's version contains in-frame clones alone and is incomplete. This sample has just under 60,000 clones, with 75% to 95% found just once. This sequence originates from a human donor in good health. Some clones in this sample may be carry-over from other donors' samples. Sequencing used PBMCs.

CDR3 sequence reads: CASSGGILSGGASDTQYF. The CDR3 DNA follows: TGTGCCAGCAGCGGGGGAATACTTAGCGGGGGGGCCTCAGATACGCAGTATTTT. This sequence joins TRBV5-4 and TRBJ2-3; TRBD2 aligns across 11 bases. V lost 4 bases to trimming and J lost 4 bases; unmatched junction nucleotides: 14. Germline values: CDR1 SGHNT, CDR2 YYREEE (reference sequence). This CDR3 is built from 18 residues. The complete variable domain, with remaining parts taken from reference TRBV5-4 and TRBJ2-3, reads ETGVTQSPTHLIKTRGQQVTLRCSSQSGHNTVSWYQQALGQGPQFIFQYYREEENGRGNFPPRFSGLQFPNYSSELNVNALELDDSALYLCASSGGILSGGASDTQYFGPGTRLTVL.